The next 26 T cell receptor beta chains were all read from a single sample in a study of blood T cells in healthy people across ages. With a J-beta primer mix and a sample-barcoded 5' primer, a second PCR ran roughly 6 to 11 cycles. In TCRdb, the 5' RACE reads were re-called with MiXCR into one record per CDR3 protein. The table has some 1,500,000 distinct CDR3 sequences, around 40% seen once; the top ten hold about 4.1%. Sequenced: blood. Every receptor here comes from a woman aged 18-29 years in good health.

This clonotype was detected a few times. This chain connects TRBV20-1 to TRBJ2-1; 8 bases fit TRBD2. Germline V gene lookup returns CDR1 DFQATT and CDR2 SNEGSKA (reference sequence). The CDR3 is 14 amino acids. The CDR3 region has the DNA TGCAGCCCGACCCGTGGACTAGCTGTAGGCGAGCAGTTCTTC. Protein product: CSPTRGLAVGEQFF.

This clonotype appeared a single time. V usage is TRBV30 and J usage is TRBJ2-7; either TRBD1 or TRBD2 may fit D (5 bases each). The germline V gene has CDR1 GTSNPN and CDR2 SVGIG (reference sequence). The CDR3 covers 13 residues. Deletions cut 0 bases from V and 1 base from J, with 7 bases between. CDR3 amino acids: CAWSVWGSYEQYF. DNA of the CDR3: TGTGCCTGGAGTGTCTGGGGGTCCTACGAGCAGTACTTC.

V is TRBV6-1 and J is TRBJ1-4; weak D call: TRBD1 (5 bases). Germline CDR1 and CDR2: MNHNS and SASEGT. The CDR3 runs to 15 residues. Between the trimmed V and J ends, which lost 2 bases and 7 bases, there was a span of 14 bases. The CDR3 nucleotides are TGTGCCAGCAGTGAACCTTCTACAGGACCTGAAAAACTGTTTTTT. It translates to CASSEPSTGPEKLFF.

This clonotype was picked up a small number of times. The chain carries TRBV6-4 and TRBJ2-1; possibly TRBD2 for D (5 bases). This CDR3 is built from 16 residues. V dropped 3 bases and J dropped 0 bases, with 12 bases sitting between them. Germline V lookup: CDR1 MRHNA, CDR2 SNTAGT. The CDR3 bases are TGTGCCAGCAGTGAACAGCGGCCCAGCTCCTACAATGAGCAGTTCTTC. Its protein product is CASSEQRPSSYNEQFF.

This clonotype was observed a handful of times. This sequence joins TRBV27 and TRBJ2-1; D may be TRBD1 (6 bases). With the DNA end fitting TRBJ2-7 better, the J assignment may be wrong. Germline CDR1 MNHEY, CDR2 SMNVEV (reference sequence). This CDR3 spans 12 amino acids. This CDR3 reads CASSTGYNEQYF. The CDR3 DNA reads TGTGCCAGCAGTACAGGGTACAATGAGCAGTACTTC.

The chain carries TRBV2 and TRBJ2-1; 14 bases line up with TRBD2. Germline CDR1 reads SNHLY; CDR2 reads FYNNEI. This CDR3 spans 18 amino acids. The junction had 17 bases not matched to a gene; V was cut back by 8 bases and J by 8 bases. The CDR3 coding sequence is TGTGCCAGCCCGTCGGGACTAGCGGGGGCCCTAGATGGGGATGAGCAGTTCTTC. Protein sequence: CASPSGLAGALDGDEQFF.

This clonotype was seen repeatedly, ten times or more. Compared with germline, one end of the junction differs, possibly owing to a read error. This chain links TRBV4-3 with TRBJ1-2, with 8 bases aligning to TRBD1. Germline-derived CDR1 and CDR2 are LGHNA and YSLEER. The CDR3 has 13 amino acids. The CDR3 DNA is TGTGCCAGCAGCCAACGACAGGGGTATGGCTACACCTTC. It codes for CASSQRQGYGYTF.

This clonotype was found a few times. Here the CDR3 reads CSARRLAGTDTQYF. In DNA form, the CDR3 reads TGCAGTGCTAGGCGGCTAGCGGGAACAGATACGCAGTATTTT. The V and J genes are TRBV20-1 and TRBJ2-3; 9 nucleotides line up with TRBD2. CDR3 length: 14 amino acids. After removal of 3 bases from V and 3 bases from J, the junction contained 4 bases not matched to a gene. Germline V CDR1 and CDR2: DFQATT, SNEGSKA (reference sequence).

V is TRBV7-3 and J is TRBJ2-3; TRBD2 aligns across 10 bases. The CDR3 loop spans 16 amino acids. With V trimmed by 2 bases and J by 4 bases, 6 bases remained unmatched. Germline values: CDR1 SGHTA, CDR2 FQGTGA. CDR3 in DNA: TGTGCCAGCAGCTTAGGGGCTAGCGGGAGCCCAGATACGCAGTATTTT. It codes for CASSLGASGSPDTQYF. The full variable domain, completed using reference TRBV7-3 and TRBJ2-3, is GAGVSQTPSNKVTEKGKYVELRCDPISGHTALYWYRQSLGQGPEFLIYFQGTGAADDSGLPNDRFFAVRPEGSVSTLKIQRTERGDSAVYLCASSLGASGSPDTQYFGPGTRLTVL.

This clonotype was seen a few times. This chain joins TRBV18 and TRBJ2-7, with D possibly matching TRBD2 (6 bases). Trimming removed 6 bases at V and 3 bases at J, with 15 bases between. Germline loops: CDR1 KGHSH, CDR2 LQKENI. This CDR3 contains 14 residues. CDR3 DNA: TGTGCCAGCTCGGCCGCCGGGAGATTCTACGAGCAGTACTTC. It specifies CASSAAGRFYEQYF. Combining the CDR3 with reference TRBV18 and TRBJ2-7 gives the whole variable domain NAGVMQNPRHLVRRRGQEARLRCSPMKGHSHVYWYRQLPEEGLKFMVYLQKENIIDESGMPKERFSAEFPKEGPSILRIQQVVRGDSAAYFCASSAAGRFYEQYFGPGTRLTVT.

CDR3 residues: CAISTGYEQYF. The CDR3 DNA reads as TGTGCCATCAGTACAGGCTACGAGCAGTACTTC. The rearrangement links TRBV10-3 to TRBJ2-7; D is possibly TRBD1 (5 bases). The germline V and J ends were trimmed by 5 bases and 3 bases, with 5 bases remaining between them. Germline V lookup: CDR1 ENHRY, CDR2 SYGVKD. This CDR3 is 11 amino acids long.

This rearrangement joins TRBV25-1 to TRBJ2-7; the D gene is possibly TRBD2 (5 bases). This CDR3 has 13 amino acids. Trimming shortened V by 0 bases and J by 9 bases, and 12 bases separated the two germline ends. Germline CDR1 reads MGHDK; CDR2 reads SYGVNS. As DNA, the CDR3 is TGTGCCAGCAGTGAATATGTGGCCCGGGGGCAGTACTTC. This gives the protein CASSEYVARGQYF.

Only a few counts were recorded for this clonotype. The chain combines TRBV27 with TRBJ2-3, with D possibly matching TRBD1 (6 bases). Germline assignment: CDR1 MNHEY and CDR2 SMNVEV (reference sequence). The CDR3 extends over 13 amino acids. Trimming removed 8 bases at V and 11 bases at J, with 20 bases between. The CDR3 sequence: CASGTLPAAKQYF. The DNA for the CDR3 is TGTGCCAGCGGGACACTACCCGCGGCAAAGCAGTATTTT.

The chain carries TRBV28 and TRBJ2-1; D remains ambiguous. Germline lookup yields CDR1 MDHEN and CDR2 SYDVKM. Trimming shortened V by 3 bases and J by 8 bases, and 11 bases separated the two germline ends. There are 13 residues in the CDR3. DNA of the CDR3: TGTGCCAGCAGTTTTCCCCTGGGTCATGAGCAGTTCTTC. Protein product: CASSFPLGHEQFF.

This rearrangement joins TRBV25-1 to TRBJ1-2; perhaps TRBD1 as D (5 bases). Germline V gives CDR1 MGHDK, CDR2 SYGVNS. The CDR3 is 13 residues long. V lost 6 bases and J 4 bases, leaving 12 bases between the germline ends. The CDR3 spells CASRETDSYGYTF. In DNA, the CDR3 is TGTGCCAGCAGGGAGACAGACAGCTATGGCTACACCTTC.

This clonotype turned up a few times. This chain uses TRBV4-3 with TRBJ1-5; D gene uncertain. The length of the CDR3 is 13 residues. Germline V lookup: CDR1 LGHNA, CDR2 YSLEER. Trimming took 0 bases from V and 5 from J, leaving 5 bases between them. CDR3 residues: CASSQDQDQPQHF. CDR3 coding DNA: TGCGCCAGCAGCCAAGATCAGGATCAGCCCCAGCATTTT.

J is TRBJ2-1 and V is TRBV11-2; D remains unclear. The CDR3 has 14 amino acids. V was shortened by 0 bases and J by 4 bases, with 7 bases between the two germline ends. Germline V gene sequence: CDR1 SGHAT, CDR2 FQNNGV. This chain's CDR3 is CASSLDPVYNEQFF. The CDR3 region has the DNA TGTGCCAGCAGCTTAGACCCCGTATACAATGAGCAGTTCTTC.

This chain joins TRBV7-9 and TRBJ1-2; D unresolved. The germline CDR1 and CDR2 sequences are SEHNR and FQNEAQ (reference sequence). The V end was cut by 5 bases, the J end by 5 bases, with 15 bases between. This CDR3 comprises 14 residues. The CDR3 is CASSQAPGAYGYTF. The CDR3 DNA follows: TGTGCCAGCAGCCAAGCTCCGGGCGCGTATGGCTACACCTTC.

The gene calls are TRBV7-9 and TRBJ2-4; D may be TRBD2 (6 bases). The J call may be mistaken, given a closer DNA end match to TRBJ2-7. CDR1 is SEHNR, CDR2 FQNEAQ, per germline (reference sequence). The CDR3 consists of 15 residues. The CDR3 loop reads CASSLEGVGLNEQYF. In DNA, the CDR3 is TGTGCCAGCAGCTTAGAAGGGGTGGGACTCAACGAGCAGTACTTC.

The chain is built from TRBV7-3 and TRBJ2-7; the match to TRBD1 covers 7 bases. CDR1 is SGHTA, CDR2 FQGTGA, per germline. The CDR3 has 15 residues. V dropped 2 bases and J dropped 5; count of bases not matched to a gene: 9. CDR3 residues: CASSLALGQVNEQYF. The CDR3 DNA follows: TGTGCCAGCAGCTTAGCTCTCGGACAGGTCAACGAGCAGTACTTC.

This clonotype has only a few counts. The chain combines TRBV19 with TRBJ1-1; D perhaps matches TRBD1 (5 bases). Trimming shortened V by 5 bases and J by 12 bases, and 19 bases separated the two germline ends. From germline, CDR1 is LNHDA and CDR2 SQIVND (reference sequence). The CDR3 length is 13 residues. Here the CDR3 reads CASSALPQAWSFF. The CDR3 nucleotides are TGTGCCAGTAGTGCCCTTCCACAGGCATGGTCTTTCTTT.

The genes are TRBV7-2 and TRBJ2-3, with TRBD1 matching 9 bases. The CDR3 has 15 amino acids. Germline V gene sequence: CDR1 SGHTA, CDR2 FQGNSA. Germline trimming cut 4 bases from V and 7 bases from J; bases unmatched to any gene: 9. The CDR3 loop is CASSWPQGARNTQYF. DNA for the CDR3: TGTGCCAGCAGCTGGCCACAGGGGGCTAGGAATACGCAGTATTTT.

The chain recombines TRBV6-5 with TRBJ1-1; D is possibly TRBD1 (6 bases). Germline assignment: CDR1 MNHEY and CDR2 SVGAGI. V was clipped by 6 bases and J by 6 bases, with 17 bases between them. CDR3 length: 14 amino acids. This chain's CDR3 is CASSPRGGSPEAFF. The CDR3 DNA reads TGTGCCAGCAGCCCACGCGGGGGCAGCCCTGAAGCTTTCTTT.

The genes are TRBV10-3 and TRBJ2-5; D may match TRBD1 or TRBD2 (7 bases each). The CDR3 consists of 15 residues. Trimming left V 6 bases short and J 2 bases short, with 16 bases between. Germline values: CDR1 ENHRY, CDR2 SYGVKD. The CDR3 spells CAIRTGTIAQETQYF. The CDR3 DNA reads as TGTGCCATCAGGACAGGGACTATCGCACAAGAGACCCAGTACTTC.

The chain joins TRBV18 to TRBJ2-5; D remains ambiguous. Germline V gene sequence: CDR1 KGHSH, CDR2 LQKENI. There are 14 residues in the CDR3. Trimming shortened V by 3 bases and J by 5 bases, and 13 bases separated the two germline ends. CDR3 residues: CASSPYRLRETQYF. CDR3 DNA sequence: TGTGCCAGCTCACCGTACCGCCTCCGGGAGACCCAGTACTTC.

This clonotype was recorded a few times. The chain recombines TRBV7-8 with TRBJ2-5, with D perhaps TRBD2 (7 bases). Trimming removed 4 bases at V and 5 bases at J, with 17 bases between. CDR3 size: 15 residues. The germline V gene encodes CDR1 SGHVS and CDR2 FQNEAQ. The CDR3 loop reads CASSSPGGQRETQYF. DNA of the CDR3: TGTGCCAGCAGCTCCCCCGGGGGGCAGAGGGAGACCCAGTACTTC.